The entry that follows covers one T cell receptor beta chain sequence. The antigen is undetermined. These data originate in a study of cytomegalovirus exposure and HLA in healthy donors. Findings and limits, study-wide: Later analysis found that TCR beta chains associated with HLA were more clonally expanded than other, equally common chains.

The primer mix had 60 Vbeta and 13 Jbeta primers. TCRdb keeps only in-frame clones here, not all; method: immunoSEQ multiplex PCR. The repertoire includes over 150,000 clones, around 75% of them detected once, and about 2.2% sits in the top ten. Germline V lookup: CDR1 SNHLY, CDR2 FYNNEI. CDR3 length: 12 amino acids. V was shortened by 7 bases and J by 1 base, with 7 bases between the two germline ends. This rearrangement joins TRBV2 to TRBJ1-1; a possible D gene is TRBD1 (6 bases). The sequencing input was PBMCs. The sequence came from a male donor in good health and CMV-seronegative. CDR3: CASTRGNTEAFF. DNA for the CDR3: TGTGCCAGCACCAGGGGGAACACTGAAGCTTTCTTT. The full variable domain, with the rest looked up from reference TRBV2 and TRBJ1-1, is EPEVTQTPSHQVTQMGQEVILRCVPISNHLYFYWYRQILGQKVEFLVSFYNNEISEKSEIFDDQFSVERPDGSNFTLKIRSTKLEDSAMYFCASTRGNTEAFFGQGTRLTVV.